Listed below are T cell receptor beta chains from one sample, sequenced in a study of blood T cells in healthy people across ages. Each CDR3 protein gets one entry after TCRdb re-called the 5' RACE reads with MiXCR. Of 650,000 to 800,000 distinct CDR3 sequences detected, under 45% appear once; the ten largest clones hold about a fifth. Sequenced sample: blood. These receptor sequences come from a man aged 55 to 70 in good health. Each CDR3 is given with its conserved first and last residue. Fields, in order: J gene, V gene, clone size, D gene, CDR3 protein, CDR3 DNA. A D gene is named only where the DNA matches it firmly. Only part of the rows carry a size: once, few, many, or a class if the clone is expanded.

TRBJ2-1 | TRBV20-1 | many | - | CSASGRGPRGVYNEQFF | TGCAGTGCTAGTGGGCGGGGACCACGAGGGGTATACAATGAGCAGTTCTTC
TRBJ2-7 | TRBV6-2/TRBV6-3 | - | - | CASSQRYGFGEQYF | TGTGCCAGCAGCCAAAGGTACGGGTTTGGCGAGCAGTACTTC
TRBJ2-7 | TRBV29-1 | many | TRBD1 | CSVSGGQAYEQYF | TGCAGCGTTTCCGGAGGACAGGCCTACGAGCAGTACTTC
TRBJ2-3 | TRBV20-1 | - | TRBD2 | CSAPDLQRGVTDTQYF | TGCAGTGCTCCTGACCTGCAGCGGGGGGTAACAGATACGCAGTATTTT
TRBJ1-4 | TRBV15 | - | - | CATSRERNEKLFF | TGTGCCACCAGCCGGGAGAGGAATGAAAAACTGTTTTTT
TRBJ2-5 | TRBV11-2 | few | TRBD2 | CASAGGIQETQYF | TGTGCCAGCGCGGGGGGGATCCAAGAGACCCAGTACTTC
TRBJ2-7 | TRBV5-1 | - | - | CASSLGATSYNEQYF | TGCGCCAGCAGCTTGGGAGCCACCTCCTACAATGAGCAGTACTTC
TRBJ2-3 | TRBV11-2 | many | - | CASSLEMSGTQYF | TGTGCCAGCAGCTTGGAAATGAGTGGTACGCAGTATTTT
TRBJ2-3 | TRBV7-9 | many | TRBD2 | CASSRTSGGGTDTQYF | TGTGCCAGCAGCCGGACTAGCGGGGGAGGCACAGATACGCAGTATTTT
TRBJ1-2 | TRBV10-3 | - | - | CAISDLYGYTF | TGTGCCATCAGTGACCTCTATGGCTACACCTTC
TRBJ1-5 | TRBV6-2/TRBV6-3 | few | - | CASSYSGISNQPQHF | TGTGCCAGCAGTTACTCTGGAATTAGCAATCAGCCCCAGCATTTT
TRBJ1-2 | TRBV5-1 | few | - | CASSLASGFGYGYTF | TGCGCCAGCAGCTTGGCCTCGGGGTTCGGCTATGGCTACACCTTC
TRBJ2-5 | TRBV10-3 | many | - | CAISEPRDQETQYF | TGTGCCATCAGTGAGCCTAGGGACCAAGAGACCCAGTACTTC
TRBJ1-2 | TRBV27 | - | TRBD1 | CASSQTGTGAVTDYGYTF | TGTGCCAGCAGTCAAACCGGGACAGGGGCCGTCACCGACTATGGCTACACCTTC
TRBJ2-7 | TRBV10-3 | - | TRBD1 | CAISELGQNDEQYF | TGTGCCATCAGTGAACTGGGACAGAACGACGAGCAGTATTTC
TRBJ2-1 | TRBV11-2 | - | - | CASSLQTSSYNEQFF | TGTGCCAGCAGCCTACAGACGAGCTCCTACAATGAGCAGTTCTTC
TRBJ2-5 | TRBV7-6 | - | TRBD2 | CASSPDTGLWVDETQYF | TGTGCCAGCAGCCCAGACACGGGACTATGGGTCGATGAGACCCAGTACTTC
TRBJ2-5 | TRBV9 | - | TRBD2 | CASGVATSGGGETQYF | TGTGCCAGCGGCGTAGCGACCAGCGGGGGAGGAGAGACCCAGTACTTC
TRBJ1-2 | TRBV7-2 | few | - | CASSSKRTVYGYTF | TGTGCCAGCAGCAGTAAGCGGACAGTCTATGGCTACACCTTC
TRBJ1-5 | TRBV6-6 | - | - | CASSPPGGVVAPQHF | TGTGCCAGCAGTCCACCGGGTGGGGTAGTAGCGCCCCAGCATTTT
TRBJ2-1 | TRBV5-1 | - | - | CASSLALSSYNEQFF | TGCGCCAGCAGCTTGGCGTTGAGCTCCTACAATGAGCAGTTCTTC
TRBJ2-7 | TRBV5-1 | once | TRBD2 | CASSFTRTSAAEQYF | TGCGCCAGCAGCTTTACCCGGACTAGCGCGGCTGAGCAGTACTTC
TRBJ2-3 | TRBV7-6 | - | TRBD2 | CASSLRVRGGLWDTQYF | TGTGCCAGCAGCTTAAGAGTGCGGGGGGGCCTTTGGGATACGCAGTATTTT
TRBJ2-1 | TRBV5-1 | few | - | CASSPGTPTWEQFF | TGCGCCAGCAGCCCTGGGACACCTACCTGGGAGCAGTTCTTC
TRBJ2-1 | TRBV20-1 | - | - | CSAEAVGYNEQFF | TGCAGTGCGGAAGCGGTAGGATACAATGAGCAGTTCTTC
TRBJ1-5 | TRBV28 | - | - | CASSFRTNQPQHF | TGTGCCAGCAGTTTTCGAACGAATCAGCCCCAGCATTTT